The 9 T cell receptor beta chains below come from one sample, sequenced in a study of T cells in women clearing cervical HPV infection (dated by TCRdb to the late 2010s). To prepare the library, the immunoSEQ multiplex PCR assay was applied. TCRdb obtained this table from immuneACCESS and retained in-frame rearrangements with V and J assigned. These tables miss some clones; where compared with another copy, unresolved V genes account for less than half of the shortfall, and the remainder is unexplained. This sample's listing comprises roughly 30,000 clones. The ten largest clones represent roughly 3.6% of the sample. The sequenced sample consisted of blood buffy coat. The receptors were gathered from a woman between 18 and 70 years old with a cervical HPV16 infection that either progressed to CIN3+ or cleared (not recorded which).

With regard to this clone: Sequencing ends 3 residues short of the CDR3 end; the germline J gene provides the rest. The rearrangement links TRBV20-1 to TRBJ2-3, with 7 positions matching TRBD2. Germline assignment: CDR1 DFQATT and CDR2 SNEGSKA (reference sequence). The CDR3 runs 16 residues. Trimming took 1 base from V and 3 from J; bases not matched to a gene: 10. The sequenced part of the CDR3 DNA is TGCAGTGCTAGAGGCGCTAGCGGAGGCTTAACAGATACG. This sequence encodes CSARGASGGLTDT. The full CDR3 protein is CSARGASGGLTDTQYF.

To note about this clone: The read ends 3 residues early relative to the CDR3; the germline J gene fills the gap. The chain couples TRBV20-1 to TRBJ1-2; TRBD1 is a possible D gene (5 bases). Per germline, CDR1 DFQATT and CDR2 SNEGSKA (reference sequence). CDR3 length: 14 amino acids. V was pared by 2 bases and J by 4 bases, with 14 bases between. The DNA read from the CDR3 is TGCAGTGCTAGAATACATGACAGTCTCTATGGC. Its translation is CSARIHDSLYG. The CDR3, in full, reads CSARIHDSLYGYTF.

On this clone: Coverage ceases 3 residues before the CDR3 finishes, and the germline J gene fills in the end. J is TRBJ1-5 and V is TRBV10-3, with 9 bases fitting TRBD1. The CDR3 consists of 13 residues. Germline-derived CDR1 and CDR2 are ENHRY and SYGVKD. V dropped 4 bases and J dropped 5; count of bases not matched to a gene: 0. The CDR3 bases that were read are TGTGCCATCAGTGGGGACAGGGATCAGCCC. Encoded protein: CAISGDRDQP. The full CDR3 protein is CAISGDRDQPQHF.

A remark on this clone: Read coverage stops 3 residues before the CDR3 terminus; the germline J gene supplies the remainder. The rearrangement links TRBV18 to TRBJ1-2, with unresolved D. The V gene's germline CDR1 is KGHSH and CDR2 LQKENI. This CDR3 comprises 16 residues. Incomplete CDR3 DNA: TGTGCCAGCTCACCACCGTTGGATAGCGGGAGGAGTGAC. This sequence encodes CASSPPLDSGRSD. The CDR3 as a whole reads CASSPPLDSGRSDYTF.

A note on this clone: The read is 3 residues too short to cover the CDR3 end, so that end is filled in from the germline J gene. The rearrangement uses TRBV6-2 or TRBV6-3 and TRBJ2-1, with 8 bases lining up with TRBD2. The trim removed 8 bases at V and 3 bases at J, leaving 12 bases unmatched. Germline lookup yields CDR1 MNHEY and CDR2 SVGEGT. The CDR3 runs to 16 residues. The CDR3 sequence: CASYPPGGSGYNEQFF. CDR3 DNA, as far as it was read: TGTGCCAGCTACCCTCCGGGGGGGAGTGGCTACAATGAG.

With regard to this clone: The CDR3 end is not reached by the read, which stops 3 residues before it; the germline J gene fills it in. The chain links TRBV29-1 to TRBJ2-4; TRBD2 matches at 8 bases. Germline V CDR1 and CDR2: SQVTM, ANQGSEA. The CDR3 is 12 amino acids. Incomplete CDR3 DNA: TGCAGCGCACCCACGGGGGGGGACCAT. This gives the protein CSAPTGGDH. The complete CDR3 sequence is CSAPTGGDHQYF. Full variable domain (outside the CDR3, taken from reference TRBV29-1 and TRBJ2-4): SAVISQKPSRDICQRGTSLTIQCQVDSQVTMMFWYRQQPGQSLTLIATANQGSEATYESGFVIDKFPISRPNLTFSTLTVSNMSPEDSSIYLCSAPTGGDHQYFGAGTRLSVL.

About this clone: With the read ending 3 residues before the CDR3 end, the germline J gene is used to fill in that end. The chain couples TRBV2 to TRBJ1-4, with D perhaps matching TRBD1 (6 bases). Germline V lookup: CDR1 SNHLY, CDR2 FYNNEI. CDR3 length: 12 amino acids. The ends were cut back, 6 bases at V and 7 bases at J, with 9 bases in the middle. The covered CDR3 bases are TGTGCCAGCAGGGTGACAGGTGAAAAA. Protein product: CASRVTGEK. The CDR3 in its entirety is CASRVTGEKLFF.

CDR3 DNA (partial): TGCGCCAGCAGCTTGTATGGTGAGGGTGGTAATTCACCC. It specifies CASSLYGEGGNSP. The whole CDR3 reads CASSLYGEGGNSPLHF. J is TRBJ1-6 and V is TRBV5-1; D unresolved. The CDR3 end lies 3 residues beyond the end of the read and is filled in from the germline J gene. The CDR3 extends over 16 amino acids. The germline V gene has CDR1 SGHRS and CDR2 YFSETQ. Deletions cut 1 base from V and 6 bases from J, with 14 bases between.

Details on this clone: From the germline J gene comes the end of the CDR3, since the read stops 3 residues before it. The rearrangement joins TRBV5-4 to TRBJ2-1, with D possibly TRBD2 on 6 matching bases. CDR3 length equals 15 residues. Per the germline V gene, CDR1 is SGHNT and CDR2 is YYREEE (reference sequence). The V and J ends lost 4 bases and 9 bases respectively, with 20 bases between them. The CDR3 region is CASSELATLQGEQFF. The CDR3 DNA, read in part, is TGTGCCAGCAGCGAACTAGCTACGCTGCAGGGTGAG.